This TCR beta chain was captured by sequencing in a study of T cell responses to AZD1222 COVID-19 vaccine. Sequencing used immunoSEQ multiplex PCR; TCRdb keeps in-frame clones, though not all of them. The repertoire holds approximately 150,000 clones, with approximately 90% as singletons. The sequence was collected from an adult who received the MenACWY meningococcal vaccine as a control. Sequenced material: peripheral blood, taken 28 days after the second dose of the MenACWY control vaccine.

In DNA form, the CDR3 reads TGTGCCACCAGCAGAGAAGGTTTCGGTCACTACGAGCAGTACTTC. Amino acids: CATSREGFGHYEQYF. V and J are TRBV15 and TRBJ2-7; no reliable D call. V gave up 0 bases and J gave up 3 bases, with 12 bases separating them. The CDR3 totals 15 residues. Germline CDR1 and CDR2: LNHNV and YYDKDF (reference sequence).